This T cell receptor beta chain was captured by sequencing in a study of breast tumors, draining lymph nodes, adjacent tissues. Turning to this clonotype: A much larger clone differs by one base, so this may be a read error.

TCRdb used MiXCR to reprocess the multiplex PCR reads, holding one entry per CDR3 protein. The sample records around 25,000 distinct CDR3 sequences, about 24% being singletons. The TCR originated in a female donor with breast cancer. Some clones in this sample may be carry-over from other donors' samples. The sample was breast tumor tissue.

Written as DNA, the CDR3 is TGTGCCAACAGTTGGACCTACGAGCAGTACTTC. It encodes CANSWTYEQYF. The chain employs TRBV28 and TRBJ2-7; D call uncertain. In germline, CDR1 is MDHEN, CDR2 SYDVKM. The CDR3 length is 11 residues.